A selection of T cell receptor beta chains follows, all from one sample in a study of technical replicates of blood from a few donors. Libraries were prepared by immunoSEQ multiplex PCR; TCRdb keeps only in-frame clonotypes and omits some of them. The sample yields roughly 85,000 clones, approximately 95% seen once. Sequences were obtained from T cells isolated from PBMCs. The receptor source for this set is a human donor in good health. Both conserved end residues are trimmed from each CDR3. Fields, in order: V gene, J gene, CDR3 length, CDR3 protein.

TRBV30,TRBJ2-1,12,AWGLGGIYNEQF
TRBV10-3,TRBJ1-2,15,AISWGTGPIANYGYT
TRBV11-3,TRBJ2-3,12,ASSPRGGGDTQY
TRBV30,TRBJ2-1,13,AWTGVAGGSWEQF
TRBV7-9,TRBJ1-5,12,ASSPGTGNQPQH
TRBV11-3,TRBJ1-1,16,ASSLMPRTSNKNTEAF
TRBV30,TRBJ2-5,15,AWSAGTSGGARETQY
TRBV19,TRBJ2-7,12,ASSMGNPTYEQY
TRBV30,TRBJ1-5,10,AWSALNQPQH
TRBV10-3,TRBJ2-7,14,AISGTTGPRAYEQY
TRBV19,TRBJ2-7,11,ASRGGAGYEQY
TRBV29-1,TRBJ2-7,13,SATPFRDNSYEQY
TRBV25-1,TRBJ1-5,13,ASSPTGTGGQPQH
TRBV7-9,TRBJ2-1,12,ASSPRTGSHEQF
TRBV27,TRBJ1-1,12,ASTLGQGATEAF
TRBV27,TRBJ2-5,12,ASSNPPGRETQY